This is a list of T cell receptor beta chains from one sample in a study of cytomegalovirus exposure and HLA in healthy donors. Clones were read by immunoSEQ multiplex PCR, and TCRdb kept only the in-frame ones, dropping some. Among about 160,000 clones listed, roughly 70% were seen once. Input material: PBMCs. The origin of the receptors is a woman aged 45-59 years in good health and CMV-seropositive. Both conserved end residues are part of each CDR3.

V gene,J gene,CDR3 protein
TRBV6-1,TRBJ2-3,CAGEGGGLTDTQYF
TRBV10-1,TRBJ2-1,CASSENTGASYNEQFF
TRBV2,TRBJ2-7,CASRRTGSSYEQYF
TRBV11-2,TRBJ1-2,CASSPSRTIGYTF
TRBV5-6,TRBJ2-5,CASSLGASGALETQYF
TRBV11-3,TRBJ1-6,CAVGGIRNSPLHF
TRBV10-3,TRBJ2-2,CATPSGENTGELFF
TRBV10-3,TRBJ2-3,CAMGARADTQYF
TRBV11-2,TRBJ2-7,CASSLRGGDSFSYEQYF
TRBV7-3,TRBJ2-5,CASSLGIPGGDETQYF
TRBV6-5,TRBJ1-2,CASSYSSRTGNGYTF
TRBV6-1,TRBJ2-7,CASSEEAGGAYAYEQYF
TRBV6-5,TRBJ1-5,CASSGMQGNQPQHF
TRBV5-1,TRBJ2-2,CASSLERGGAGELFF
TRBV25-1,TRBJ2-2,CASSYTGSTGELFF
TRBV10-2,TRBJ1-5,CASSGTGTNQPQHF
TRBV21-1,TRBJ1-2,CASSKETGYGYTF
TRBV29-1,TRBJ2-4,CSVEDLQGAKNIQYF
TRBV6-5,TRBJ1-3,CASSYSPGAGNTIYF
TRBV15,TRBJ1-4,CATSREWAGGEKLFF
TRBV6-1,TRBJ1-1,CASSASGQIEAFF
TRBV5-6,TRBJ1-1,CASSPRVGNTEAFF
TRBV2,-,CASAALGDEQYF
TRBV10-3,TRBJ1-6,CAISEFEAGISPLHF
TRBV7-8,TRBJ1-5,CASSSYRDSQPQHF
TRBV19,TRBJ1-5,CASSISQKFQHF
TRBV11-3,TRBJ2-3,CASSFDQEDTQYF
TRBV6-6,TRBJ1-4,CASDRGGVNEKLFF
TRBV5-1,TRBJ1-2,CAREDRTPCEYGYTF
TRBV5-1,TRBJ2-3,CASSSGTGSGTDTQYF
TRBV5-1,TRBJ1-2,CASSLEWDSWGYTF
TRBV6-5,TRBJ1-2,CASSYGAVGFNYGYTF
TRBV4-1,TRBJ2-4,CASTAEGLLAKNIQYF
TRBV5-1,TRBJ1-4,CASSFGTGDTEKLFF
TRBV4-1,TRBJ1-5,CASSQVRRGSGQPQHF
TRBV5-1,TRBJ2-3,CASSLEDMGDTQYF
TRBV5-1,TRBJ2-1,CASSLRVQGQSYNEQFF
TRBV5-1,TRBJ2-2,CASKRDTGELFF
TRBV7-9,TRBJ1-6,CASSRLNSPLHF
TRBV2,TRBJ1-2,CASSLTGLTNYGYTF
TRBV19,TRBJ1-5,CASSTQDRGRNNQPQHF
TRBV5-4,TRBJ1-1,CASSLDSAGADTEAFF
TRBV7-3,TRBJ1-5,CASSLGGDQPQHF
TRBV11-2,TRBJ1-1,CASSPTADRELSF
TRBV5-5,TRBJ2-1,CASSLGEGGPRGHEQFF
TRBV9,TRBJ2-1,CASSVAFDEQFF
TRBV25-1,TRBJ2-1,CASTSLYEQFF
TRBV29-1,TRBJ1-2,CSVILRDREGYGYTF